This T cell receptor beta chain is drawn from a study of T cells in tuberculosis. Study-level background: IGRA-negative adolescents, IGRA-positive adolescents with latent tuberculosis and adults with active tuberculosis formed this South African cohort.

Trimming left V 3 bases short and J 6 bases short, with 11 bases between. The CDR3 contains 14 residues. Looked up from germline, CDR1 is MNHEY and CDR2 is SMNVEV (reference sequence). TCRdb's table, derived via immunoSEQ multiplex PCR, lists solely in-frame clones and lacks some. The table shows approximately 46,000 clones, with 90% to 95% occurring only once. The time point: new active TB diagnosis, blood taken before or within 7 days of starting treatment. HIV-seronegative South African adults aged 18 years or older had newly diagnosed active tuberculosis. Tuberculosis was confirmed by positive sputum smear and/or M. tuberculosis culture.

This receptor was taken from an adult with tuberculosis. This chain uses TRBV27 with TRBJ2-2; D is possibly TRBD1 (6 bases). The specimen comprised PBMCs, sampled at tuberculosis diagnosis. In DNA, the CDR3 is TGTGCCAGCAGTTTTACAGGGTCGTCCGGGGAGCTGTTTTTT. Amino acid sequence: CASSFTGSSGELFF.